This TCR beta chain was obtained from a study of T cell responses to AZD1222 COVID-19 vaccine. Findings and caveats of the study: Clonal diversity was possibly underestimated, and the donors were mostly white British, with more females.

Some clones are missing from TCRdb's copy, which holds only in-frame ones; the method was immunoSEQ multiplex PCR. The sample consists of roughly 140,000 clones, approximately 88% of them appearing once. In regard to this clone: The antigen remains undetermined. Additional DNA sequences in this sample encode the identical CDR3.

This CDR3 comprises 13 residues. Germline V gene lookup returns CDR1 SQVTM and CDR2 ANQGSEA. J lost 8 bases, V lost 2 bases, and 5 bases had no gene match. The receptor's source is an adult in good health. The rearrangement uses TRBV29-1 and TRBJ1-1; the match to TRBD1 covers 10 bases. The sample consisted of peripheral blood, taken on day 0 of MenACWY control vaccination. As DNA, the CDR3 is TGCAGCGTTGAAAAGGGACAGGGGACAGAAGCTTTCTTT. Translating it yields CSVEKGQGTEAFF.